The rows below give T cell receptor beta chains drawn from one sample of a study of CD8 T cells in ankylosing spondylitis. A single record per CDR3 protein comes from TCRdb applying MiXCR to the 5' RACE reads. The sample lists 300,000 to 350,000 distinct CDR3 sequences, 20% occurring once. Specimen: blood, either unsorted or a sorted T cell fraction (not recorded which). The source of these receptors is a female donor with ankylosing spondylitis or in good health (not recorded which). CDR3s include the opening cysteine and the closing phenylalanine or tryptophan. The D gene is left open where the match is weak. Rows give clone size only sometimes, using once, few, many, or a class for an expanded clone.

d_call	j_call	v_call	clone_size	cdr3_nt	cdr3_aa
NA	TRBJ2-5	TRBV29-1	many	TGCAGCGTGGCTCACACGGGGAACCCGATCGAGACCCAGTACTTC	CSVAHTGNPIETQYF
NA	TRBJ2-7	TRBV7-2	few	TGTGCCAGCAGCTCGAATATCCCGGGACCTCACTACGAGCAGTACTTC	CASSSNIPGPHYEQYF
NA	TRBJ2-3	TRBV11-3	few	TGTGCCAGCAGCTCATTTGGGAGAGGTGCCACAGATACGCAGTATTTT	CASSSFGRGATDTQYF
NA	TRBJ2-5	TRBV20-1	NA	TGCAGTGCTAGGGGCGTCTTAAAAGAGACCCAGTACTTC	CSARGVLKETQYF
TRBD2	TRBJ2-7	TRBV4-3	few	TGCGCCAGCAGCCAAACTGCGGCGGGAGGGCCTGAGGACGAGCAGTACTTC	CASSQTAAGGPEDEQYF
NA	TRBJ2-1	TRBV20-1	NA	TGCAGTGCTAGTCCGTTAAGACGTGAGCAGTTCTTC	CSASPLRREQFF
TRBD1	TRBJ1-1	TRBV27	NA	TGTGCCAGCAGGGGACAGGGCAGTAGGACTGAAGCTTTCTTT	CASRGQGSRTEAFF
TRBD2	TRBJ2-1	TRBV20-1	few	TGCAGTGCTAGAGATGGAGGGAGGGCCGACAATGAGCAGTTCTTC	CSARDGGRADNEQFF
TRBD1	TRBJ1-1	TRBV10-3	few	TGTGCCATCAGCCAGGGGGGCCCCATGAACACTGAAGCTTTCTTT	CAISQGGPMNTEAFF
NA	TRBJ1-1	TRBV6-6	few	TGTGCCAGCATGAGGGAGGCGAACACTGAAGCTTTCTTT	CASMREANTEAFF
NA	TRBJ1-1	TRBV6-1	few	TGTGCCAGCACGGGGGGTTCGGGCACTGAAGCTTTCTTT	CASTGGSGTEAFF
TRBD2	TRBJ2-1	TRBV6-1	NA	TGTGCCAGCACCCTGGGACTAGCGGGAGTTGAGCAGTTCTTC	CASTLGLAGVEQFF
TRBD2	TRBJ2-3	TRBV10-3	NA	TGTGCCATCAGTCCCGGACTAGGTGGCACAGATACGCAGTATTTT	CAISPGLGGTDTQYF
NA	TRBJ1-1	TRBV30	few	TGTGCCTGGGGAGAAAGGGAGAACACTGAAGCTTTCTTT	CAWGERENTEAFF